In its sample, the clone carrying this TCR beta chain was seen many times. TCRdb itself ran the 5' RACE reads through MiXCR, one entry per CDR3 protein. This repertoire shows 60,000 to 75,000 distinct CDR3 sequences, 10% to 15% found once; its top ten account for 4% to 5.5%. V gave up 6 bases and J gave up 5 bases, with 13 bases separating them. CDR3 length: 13 amino acids. The data belong to a study of early T cells in non-severe SARS-CoV-2 infection. Specimen: whole blood. The chain has TRBV12-3 or TRBV12-4 and TRBJ1-1; tentative D call: TRBD1 (6 bases). This sequence was found in an adult who was a healthcare worker with PCR-confirmed SARS-CoV-2 infection or an uninfected control (not recorded which). CDR3 coding DNA: TGTGCCAGCAGGGGACACCAGGGTACTGAAGCTTTCTTT. It translates to CASRGHQGTEAFF.